Presented here are 13 T cell receptor beta chains from one specimen sequenced in a study of blood T cell repertoires in COVID-19. TCRdb keeps only in-frame clones here, not all; method: immunoSEQ multiplex PCR. There are 200,000 to 250,000 clones in the sample; 70% to 90% occur only once, and more than 10% lies in the top ten. Material for sequencing was peripheral blood. The receptor set was obtained from a woman aged 18-29 years who had recovered from COVID-19.

This chain connects TRBV27 to TRBJ1-2; D uncertain. This CDR3 is built from 14 residues. Trimming removed 3 bases at V and 0 bases at J, with 8 bases between. Germline CDR1 and CDR2: MNHEY and SMNVEV (reference sequence). CDR3 nucleotides: TGTGCCAGCAGTTTCGTCGGAGCTAACTATGGCTACACCTTC. Translating gives CASSFVGANYGYTF.

The CDR3 reads CASSQELGRRNTQYF. CDR3 coding DNA: TGTGCCAGCAGCCAGGAACTAGGGAGACGGAACACGCAGTATTTT. The chain recombines TRBV3-1 (or the pseudogene TRBV3-2) with TRBJ2-3; possibly TRBD2 for D (5 bases). The CDR3 runs 15 residues. V lost 3 bases, J lost 9 bases, and 19 bases lay in between. The germline V gene has CDR1 LGHDT and CDR2 YNNKEL (reference sequence).

The V and J genes are TRBV9 and TRBJ2-1; 9 bases match TRBD2. CDR1 and CDR2 from the germline V gene are SGDLS and YYNGEE. CDR3 length: 15 residues. V dropped 3 bases and J dropped 8; count of bases not matched to a gene: 9. The CDR3 loop reads CASSASSGVRYEQFF. The CDR3, as DNA: TGTGCCAGCAGCGCGTCTAGCGGGGTACGGTATGAGCAGTTCTTC. The full variable domain, in which reference TRBV9 and TRBJ2-1 provide the parts outside the CDR3, is DSGVTQTPKHLITATGQRVTLRCSPRSGDLSVYWYQQSLDQGLQFLIQYYNGEERAKGNILERFSAQQFPDLHSELNLSSLELGDSALYFCASSASSGVRYEQFFGPGTRLTVL.

J is TRBJ1-1 and V is TRBV6-1; D ambiguous. V shed 2 bases and J shed 4 bases, with 5 bases lying between them. This CDR3 spans 12 amino acids. Germline assignment: CDR1 MNHNS and CDR2 SASEGT. The CDR3 bases are TGTGCCAGCAGTGAACGGTCCACTGAAGCTTTCTTT. Protein: CASSERSTEAFF.

This sequence joins TRBV5-4 and TRBJ1-1; 7 bases are a match to TRBD1. The CDR3 has 15 amino acids. CDR1 is SGHNT, CDR2 YYREEE, per germline (reference sequence). V was clipped by 4 bases and J by 1 base; unmatched bases: 7. The CDR3 spells CASSPKTGTNTEAFF. DNA of the CDR3: TGTGCCAGCAGCCCAAAGACAGGGACGAACACTGAAGCTTTCTTT.

The chain couples TRBV30 to TRBJ2-7, with D tentatively TRBD2 (6 bases). Deletions cut 0 bases from V and 3 bases from J, with 15 bases between. CDR1 and CDR2 (germline): GTSNPN, SVGIG (reference sequence). The CDR3 consists of 15 residues. This chain's CDR3 is CAWSVGSGTYYEQYF. The CDR3 DNA reads TGTGCCTGGAGTGTTGGTAGCGGAACATACTACGAGCAGTACTTC.

The V gene is TRBV9, the J gene TRBJ2-1; D not resolved. The CDR3 consists of 18 residues. Trimming took 0 bases from V and 2 from J, leaving 18 bases between them. The germline gives CDR1 SGDLS, CDR2 YYNGEE. The CDR3 sequence is CASSVVSVGGGTYNEQFF. Here the CDR3 DNA reads TGTGCCAGCAGCGTAGTCTCCGTTGGCGGCGGAACCTACAATGAGCAGTTCTTC.

V and J are TRBV19 and TRBJ1-6, with 7 bases matching TRBD1. This CDR3 has 16 amino acids. Germline trimming cut 6 bases from V and 3 bases from J; bases unmatched to any gene: 8. Germline lookup yields CDR1 LNHDA and CDR2 SQIVND (reference sequence). The CDR3 coding sequence is TGTGCCAGTAGCCCTGATGCAGGGGGCTATAATTCACCCCTCCACTTT. Protein: CASSPDAGGYNSPLHF.

V is TRBV11-3 and J is TRBJ1-5; D is possibly TRBD1 (6 bases). Trimming took 7 bases from V and 0 from J, leaving 19 bases between them. The V gene's germline CDR1 is SGHNT and CDR2 YENEEA. This CDR3 spans 17 amino acids. The CDR3 here is CASKGGDLKYSNQPQHF. CDR3 nucleotide sequence: TGTGCCAGCAAGGGGGGGGATCTTAAGTATAGCAATCAGCCCCAGCATTTT.

V is TRBV3-1 (or the pseudogene TRBV3-2) and J is TRBJ2-2; TRBD2 might be the D (5 bases). CDR1 LGHDT and CDR2 YNNKEL come from the germline V gene (reference sequence). The CDR3 extends over 14 amino acids. V was cut by 4 bases and J by 6 bases, with 12 bases left in between. Here the CDR3 reads CASSRPSGAGELFF. The CDR3 DNA reads as TGTGCCAGCAGCCGACCCTCCGGGGCCGGGGAGCTGTTTTTT.

The count of this clone is one. The J gene is TRBJ1-2, the V gene TRBV10-3; D ambiguous. The V and J ends lost 8 bases and 5 bases respectively, with 15 bases between them. This CDR3 has 13 amino acids. Looked up from germline, CDR1 is ENHRY and CDR2 is SYGVKD. The CDR3 sequence is CAIGDGEQYGYTF. The CDR3 region has the DNA TGTGCCATCGGAGACGGCGAGCAGTATGGCTACACCTTC.

The chain recombines TRBV20-1 with TRBJ2-5; D not certain. CDR1 and CDR2 from the germline V gene are DFQATT and SNEGSKA (reference sequence). The CDR3 covers 11 residues. Trimming stripped 6 bases from V and 5 bases from J, with 10 bases between. DNA for the CDR3: TGCAGTGCCTACAGTAGGGAGACCCAGTACTTC. Translating gives CSAYSRETQYF.

A single count supports this clone. The chain has TRBV7-6 and TRBJ2-5, with 9 bases fitting TRBD1. Germline-derived CDR1 and CDR2 are SGHVS and FNYEAQ. J lost 3 bases, V lost 4 bases, and 9 bases had no gene match. CDR3 length equals 16 residues. The CDR3: CASSSLRDRDKETQYF. Here the CDR3 DNA reads TGTGCCAGCAGCTCCCTCCGGGACAGGGATAAAGAGACCCAGTACTTC.